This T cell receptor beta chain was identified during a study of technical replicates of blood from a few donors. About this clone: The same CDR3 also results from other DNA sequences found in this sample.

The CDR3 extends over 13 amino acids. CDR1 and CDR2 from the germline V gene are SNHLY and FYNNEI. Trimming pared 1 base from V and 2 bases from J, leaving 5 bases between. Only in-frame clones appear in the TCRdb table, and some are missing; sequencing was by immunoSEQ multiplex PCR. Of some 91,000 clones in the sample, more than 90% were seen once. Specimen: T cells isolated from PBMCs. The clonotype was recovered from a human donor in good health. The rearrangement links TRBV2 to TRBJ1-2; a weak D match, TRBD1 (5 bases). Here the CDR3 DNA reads TGTGCCAGCAGTGAAGACAGGAACTATGGCTACACCTTC. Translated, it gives CASSEDRNYGYTF.